Shown below are 20 T cell receptor beta chains from a single sample sequenced in a study of PD-1 blockade in classical Hodgkin lymphoma. Data came from immunoSEQ multiplex PCR; TCRdb stores just in-frame clones and leaves some out. The table has roughly 29,000 clones, 90% to 95% seen once. The time point: newly diagnosed, previously untreated cHL patient sample. The sequenced material came from peripheral blood mononuclear cells (PBMCs). These receptor sequences come from a human donor with classical Hodgkin lymphoma.

This chain uses TRBV5-6 with TRBJ2-7; 8 bases agree with TRBD1. This CDR3 contains 14 residues. The J segment lost 4 bases and the V segment lost 2 bases, leaving 5 bases of the junction unmatched. Germline CDR1 SGHDT, CDR2 YYEEEE. DNA of the CDR3: TGTGCCAGCAGCTTTGGGACAGGACAATACGAGCAGTACTTC. This gives the protein CASSFGTGQYEQYF. The full variable domain, completed using reference TRBV5-6 and TRBJ2-7, is DAGVTQSPTHLIKTRGQQVTLRCSPKSGHDTVSWYQQALGQGPQFIFQYYEEEERQRGNFPDRFSGHQFPNYSSELNVNALLLGDSALYLCASSFGTGQYEQYFGPGTRLTVT.

The gene calls are TRBV19 and TRBJ1-5, with D unresolved. The V and J ends lost 5 bases and 6 bases respectively, with 8 bases between them. The CDR3 is made up of 12 amino acids. Germline-derived CDR1 and CDR2 are LNHDA and SQIVND (reference sequence). CDR3 bases: TGTGCCAGTAGTCGGAATCGTCAGCCCCAGCATTTT. Amino acids: CASSRNRQPQHF.

V usage is TRBV28 and J usage is TRBJ1-1; tentative D call: TRBD1 (5 bases). The CDR3 totals 14 residues. CDR1 MDHEN and CDR2 SYDVKM come from the germline V gene. Between the trimmed V and J ends, which lost 6 bases and 5 bases, there was a span of 16 bases. The CDR3 reads CASRRAGFLTEAFF. The CDR3 DNA follows: TGTGCCAGCAGGCGGGCAGGGTTCTTGACTGAAGCTTTCTTT.

V and J are TRBV13 and TRBJ1-2; D is unresolved. The CDR3 extends over 14 amino acids. With 0 bases removed from V and 0 bases from J, the gap between germline ends came to 5 bases. Germline V gene sequence: CDR1 PRHDT, CDR2 FYEKMQ (reference sequence). The CDR3 DNA reads TGTGCCAGCAGCTTAGGGGTTACTAACTATGGCTACACCTTC. This gives the protein CASSLGVTNYGYTF.

The chain carries TRBV5-4 and TRBJ2-2; 9 bases are shared with TRBD1. The CDR3 is 16 amino acids. The germline V gene encodes CDR1 SGHNT and CDR2 YYREEE (reference sequence). V shed 3 bases, J shed 1 base, and the junction held 4 bases outside the gene matches. The CDR3 protein is CASSSPGQGNTGELFF. The CDR3 nucleotides read TGTGCCAGCAGCTCACCGGGACAGGGGAACACCGGGGAGCTGTTTTTT.

The rearrangement links TRBV7-2 to TRBJ2-7, with a possible D match to TRBD1 (6 bases). Between the trimmed V and J ends, which lost 3 bases and 3 bases, there was a span of 9 bases. The germline V gene encodes CDR1 SGHTA and CDR2 FQGNSA. This CDR3 comprises 13 residues. DNA of the CDR3: TGTGCCAGCAGCTTTGGACAGCACTACGAGCAGTACTTC. Translation gives CASSFGQHYEQYF. The full variable domain, its missing parts supplied by reference TRBV7-2 and TRBJ2-7, is GAGVSQSPSNKVTEKGKDVELRCDPISGHTALYWYRQSLGQGLEFLIYFQGNSAPDKSGLPSDRFSAERTGGSVSTLTIQRTQQEDSAVYLCASSFGQHYEQYFGPGTRLTVT.

This clone was picked up a small number of times. The V gene is TRBV18, the J gene TRBJ2-7; D may be TRBD1 or TRBD2 (5 bases each). Germline-derived CDR1 and CDR2 are KGHSH and LQKENI. The CDR3 has 13 residues. The V end lost 6 bases, the J end lost 6 bases, and 15 bases lay between the germline ends. The CDR3 region is CASSQGEGREQYF. The CDR3 DNA sequence: TGTGCCAGCTCCCAGGGTGAGGGGCGCGAGCAGTACTTC.

This chain joins TRBV30 and TRBJ1-2; D might be TRBD1 (5 bases). Trimming removed 3 bases at V and 2 bases at J, with 7 bases between. CDR1 and CDR2 from the germline V gene are GTSNPN and SVGIG (reference sequence). This CDR3 spans 12 amino acids. Here the CDR3 reads CAWSGGNYGYTF. The CDR3 DNA reads TGTGCCTGGAGCGGGGGAAACTATGGCTACACCTTC.

This clone was counted a single time. The genes are TRBV5-1 and TRBJ2-1; the match to TRBD2 covers 9 bases. Germline V gives CDR1 SGHRS, CDR2 YFSETQ. The CDR3 runs to 16 residues. V was clipped by 0 bases and J by 7 bases; unmatched bases: 8. CDR3 nucleotide sequence: TGCGCCAGCAGCTTGGGTAATAGCGGGAGTTCGAATGAGCAGTTCTTC. Protein: CASSLGNSGSSNEQFF.

The chain recombines TRBV10-3 with TRBJ2-5, with 9 bases lining up with TRBD1. There are 15 residues in the CDR3. V lost 6 bases, J lost 2 bases, and 7 bases stayed unmatched. Germline V lookup: CDR1 ENHRY, CDR2 SYGVKD. The CDR3 region is CAIRGPGQGQETQYF. DNA for the CDR3: TGTGCCATCAGGGGACCGGGACAGGGACAAGAGACCCAGTACTTC.

The V and J genes are TRBV5-8 and TRBJ1-1; TRBD1 might be the D (5 bases). Germline-derived CDR1 and CDR2 are SGHTS and YDEGEE. Trimming removed 4 bases at V and 11 bases at J, with 18 bases between. The CDR3 is 13 residues long. In nucleotides, the CDR3 is TGTGCCAGCAGCCCTACAAGGGGCGTTTCTGCTTTCTTT. Translated: CASSPTRGVSAFF.

The chain couples TRBV6-5 to TRBJ1-5; TRBD1 matches 10 bases. V dropped 6 bases and J dropped 5; count of bases not matched to a gene: 7. The CDR3 covers 15 residues. The germline CDR1 and CDR2 sequences are MNHEY and SVGAGI. This CDR3 reads CASRLTTGGDQPQHF. As DNA, the CDR3 is TGTGCCAGCAGGTTAACGACAGGGGGCGATCAGCCCCAGCATTTT.

The J gene is TRBJ2-1, the V gene TRBV11-3; 8 bases are a match to TRBD2. CDR1 SGHNT and CDR2 YENEEA come from the germline V gene. The V and J ends lost 5 bases and 8 bases, in that order; junction bases with no gene match: 8. This CDR3 region has 14 residues. The CDR3 region is CASSPSPGGDEQFF. The CDR3 nucleotides read TGTGCCAGCAGCCCAAGTCCGGGAGGGGATGAGCAGTTCTTC.

This clone was seen once. The J gene is TRBJ2-5, the V gene TRBV27, with D maybe TRBD1 (6 bases). The CDR3 has 14 amino acids. Trimming left V 6 bases short and J 2 bases short, with 13 bases between. Germline CDR1 MNHEY, CDR2 SMNVEV (reference sequence). The CDR3 region is CASSLWGPQETQYF. The CDR3 DNA follows: TGTGCCAGCAGCCTTTGGGGGCCACAAGAGACCCAGTACTTC.

The rearrangement uses TRBV7-9 and TRBJ1-2; the match to TRBD1 covers 9 bases. Germline CDR1 reads SEHNR; CDR2 reads FQNEAQ (reference sequence). This CDR3 has 13 residues. After removal of 6 bases from V and 3 bases from J, the junction contained 2 bases not matched to a gene. Here the CDR3 DNA reads TGTGCCAGCAGGCGGACAGGGGACTATGGCTACACCTTC. This sequence encodes CASRRTGDYGYTF.

The chain joins TRBV28 to TRBJ2-5, with unresolved D. The J call may be incorrect, as the DNA end agrees better with TRBJ2-7. The CDR3 runs to 13 residues. Germline lookup yields CDR1 MDHEN and CDR2 SYDVKM. In DNA form, the CDR3 reads TGTGCCAGCAGTCGGCAGCTTGGCTACGAGCAGTACTTC. Residues: CASSRQLGYEQYF.

The V and J genes are TRBV5-1 and TRBJ1-5; a weak D match, TRBD1 (5 bases). Trimming removed 4 bases at V and 0 bases at J, with 8 bases between. The germline V gene encodes CDR1 SGHRS and CDR2 YFSETQ. The CDR3 is 14 residues long. The CDR3 loop reads CASSLQGSNQPQHF. CDR3 coding DNA: TGCGCCAGCAGCCTCCAGGGTAGCAATCAGCCCCAGCATTTT. Filled out from reference TRBV5-1 and TRBJ1-5, the complete variable domain reads KAGVTQTPRYLIKTRGQQVTLSCSPISGHRSVSWYQQTPGQGLQFLFEYFSETQRNKGNFPGRFSGRQFSNSRSEMNVSTLELGDSALYLCASSLQGSNQPQHFGDGTRLSIL.

The rearrangement joins TRBV7-6 to TRBJ2-3; 8 bases are shared with TRBD2. The CDR3 is made up of 15 amino acids. CDR1 is SGHVS, CDR2 FNYEAQ, per germline. J was trimmed by 5 bases and V by 1 base; bases with no gene match: 5. In nucleotides, the CDR3 is TGTGCCAGCAGCTTAGTCGGTAGCGGGGTAGATACGCAGTATTTT. Protein: CASSLVGSGVDTQYF.

This clone was observed a handful of times. The gene calls are TRBV19 and TRBJ1-5, with D possibly TRBD1 on 6 matching bases. In germline, CDR1 is LNHDA, CDR2 SQIVND (reference sequence). Deletions cut 4 bases from V and 4 bases from J, with 20 bases between. This CDR3 has 17 amino acids. In DNA form, the CDR3 reads TGTGCCAGTAGTACACCTGCGGGGGGCAGTTTAAATCAGCCCCAGCATTTT. Encoded protein: CASSTPAGGSLNQPQHF.

The chain combines TRBV11-2 with TRBJ2-1, with TRBD2 identical over 9 bases. CDR1 SGHAT and CDR2 FQNNGV come from the germline V gene. This CDR3 has 17 amino acids. With V trimmed by 5 bases and J by 2 bases, 10 bases remained unmatched. The CDR3 nucleotides read TGTGCCAGCAGCCCAGGGGCTAGCGGGAACCCCTACAATGAGCAGTTCTTC. It specifies CASSPGASGNPYNEQFF.